This record concerns one T cell receptor (beta chain) sequence. Its target is unknown. This sample's time point: baseline pretreatment blood. Described treatment: 15 Gy SBRT to primary tumor, nephrectomy 4 weeks later. After SBRT, blood was collected at 2 and 4 weeks, plus baseline. The tumor was a clear cell renal cell carcinoma. Clones were read by immunoSEQ multiplex PCR, and TCRdb kept only the in-frame ones, dropping some. The sample lists around 140,000 clones, over 65% occurring once. V lost 7 bases to trimming and J lost 8 bases, with 15 bases between them. The CDR3 is 13 residues long. Germline CDR1 and CDR2: SGHTA and FQGNSA. This entry comes from a study of radiation and T cells in renal cell carcinoma. Whole-study findings and limits: Top tumor clonotypes rose in blood 2 weeks post-radiation, then contracted. Baseline intratumoral clonotype presence is unknown without pretreatment biopsies.

This TCR was sampled from a woman in her 50s with renal cell carcinoma. V gene TRBV7-2 combines with J gene TRBJ2-1; perhaps TRBD2 as D (5 bases). The material sequenced was blood, taken from a patient whose treatment included radiotherapy and nephrectomy. CDR3 region: CASTFGPGDEQFF. The CDR3 DNA sequence: TGTGCCAGCACTTTTGGACCCGGGGATGAGCAGTTCTTC.